Below are 10 T cell receptor beta chains sequenced from a single sample in a study of Ad26.COV2.S vaccination and SARS-CoV-2 variants. The data were produced by immunoSEQ multiplex PCR, yet TCRdb's version contains in-frame clones alone and is incomplete. The profile shows about 320,000 clones, 85% of them singletons. Stated treatment: some 19 received Ad26.COV2.S at low or high dose, single or two shots; about 5 received placebo; per-sample allocation not given. Samples were taken on day 63 after the first vaccine or placebo injection. The sample was peripheral blood, taken in a trial of Ad26.COV2.S vaccine versus placebo. These receptors all stem from a person between 18 and 65 years old who received the Ad26.COV2.S COVID-19 vaccine or a placebo.

This chain uses TRBV7-6 with TRBJ1-2, with TRBD1 matching 7 bases. The trim removed 4 bases at V and 2 bases at J, leaving 28 bases unmatched. From germline, CDR1 is SGHVS and CDR2 FNYEAQ. The CDR3 totals 22 residues. This CDR3 reads CASSYQGGLTDTLEGKNYGYTF. The CDR3 nucleotides read TGTGCCAGCAGCTACCAGGGGGGATTGACGGACACCCTTGAGGGCAAGAACTATGGCTACACCTTC.

The chain links TRBV11-3 to TRBJ2-1, with a tentative D call TRBD1 (5 bases). Per the germline V gene, CDR1 is SGHNT and CDR2 is YENEEA. Trimming cost V 3 bases and J 3 bases, with 12 bases left between them. The CDR3 consists of 15 residues. The CDR3 is CASSFQGNRYNEQFF. In nucleotides, the CDR3 is TGTGCCAGCAGCTTTCAGGGAAACCGCTACAATGAGCAGTTCTTC.

This rearrangement joins TRBV11-2 to TRBJ1-1; D is perhaps TRBD1 (5 bases). Germline V gene sequence: CDR1 SGHAT, CDR2 FQNNGV. V shed 0 bases and J shed 3 bases, with 11 bases lying between them. The CDR3 has 15 residues. This CDR3 reads CASSLEAGTDTEAFF. The CDR3 DNA is TGTGCCAGCAGCTTAGAGGCAGGGACGGACACTGAAGCTTTCTTT.

V is TRBV11-2 and J is TRBJ1-2, with 7 bases lining up with TRBD1. The CDR3 length is 15 residues. With 3 bases clipped from V and 2 bases from J, the junction kept 6 bases outside the gene matches. The germline V gene encodes CDR1 SGHAT and CDR2 FQNNGV. In nucleotides, the CDR3 is TGTGCCAGCAGCTTGTGGGGACAGATAAACTATGGCTACACCTTC. Protein: CASSLWGQINYGYTF.

The chain uses TRBV7-8 and TRBJ2-7; 10 positions agree with TRBD1. V was pared by 5 bases and J by 2 bases, with 6 bases of the junction left unmatched. Germline CDR1 SGHVS, CDR2 FQNEAQ. This CDR3 has 15 amino acids. The CDR3: CASSARQGAAYEQYF. CDR3 coding DNA: TGTGCCAGCAGCGCCCGACAGGGGGCAGCCTACGAGCAGTACTTC. Filled out from reference TRBV7-8 and TRBJ2-7, the complete variable domain reads GAGVSQSPRYKVAKRGQDVALRCDPISGHVSLFWYQQALGQGPEFLTYFQNEAQLDKSGLPSDRFFAERPEGSVSTLKIQRTQQEDSAVYLCASSARQGAAYEQYFGPGTRLTVT.

This clone was seen a few times. This chain uses TRBV2 with TRBJ2-7, with D possibly matching TRBD2 (5 bases). Trimming removed 8 bases from V and 3 bases from J, with 17 bases in between. The length of the CDR3 is 14 residues. The germline CDR1 and CDR2 sequences are SNHLY and FYNNEI. The CDR3 region is CASVHTGFDYEQYF. The DNA for the CDR3 is TGTGCCAGCGTCCACACGGGATTTGACTACGAGCAGTACTTC.

V usage is TRBV4-2 and J usage is TRBJ2-7; TRBD1 matches at 7 bases. CDR3 length: 16 residues. V dropped 3 bases and J dropped 5; count of bases not matched to a gene: 13. The germline gives CDR1 LGHNA, CDR2 YNFKEQ. The CDR3 sequence: CASSHDAGTASNEQYF. CDR3 sequence (DNA): TGTGCCAGCAGCCATGATGCCGGGACAGCAAGCAACGAGCAGTACTTC.

The CDR3 DNA reads TGTGCCAGCAGCTTGTTTCCGGGGGGGGATACGCAGTATTTT. Amino acid sequence: CASSLFPGGDTQYF. The genes are TRBV5-4 and TRBJ2-3; 8 bases map to TRBD2. The CDR3 runs 14 residues. The junction had 4 bases not matched to a gene; V was cut back by 1 base and J by 6 bases. Germline CDR1 and CDR2: SGHNT and YYREEE (reference sequence). The variable domain in full, with the rest retrieved from reference TRBV5-4 and TRBJ2-3, is ETGVTQSPTHLIKTRGQQVTLRCSSQSGHNTVSWYQQALGQGPQFIFQYYREEENGRGNFPPRFSGLQFPNYSSELNVNALELDDSALYLCASSLFPGGDTQYFGPGTRLTVL.

Of note for this clone: A read error may produce the germline difference seen at one junction end. The chain carries TRBV2 and TRBJ1-4; 9 positions match TRBD1. The CDR3 contains 13 residues. From germline, CDR1 is SNHLY and CDR2 FYNNEI. The CDR3 sequence is CASRGTGNGKLFF. The CDR3 DNA reads as TGTGCCAGCAGAGGGACAGGGAATGGAAAACTGTTTTTT.

The V gene is TRBV6-5, the J gene TRBJ1-1; D is possibly TRBD1 (6 bases). The germline gives CDR1 MNHEY, CDR2 SVGAGI. Between the trimmed V and J ends, which lost 2 bases and 11 bases, there was a span of 12 bases. The CDR3 has 12 residues. The CDR3, as DNA: TGTGCCAGCAGTTACACCCAGGGGCAGGCTTTCTTT. Its translation: CASSYTQGQAFF.